This is a list of T cell receptor beta chains from one sample in a study of blood T cell repertoires in COVID-19. Sequenced by immunoSEQ multiplex PCR; TCRdb stores in-frame clones only, minus some. The sample has about 360,000 clones, 86% seen once. Material for sequencing was peripheral blood. These receptors all stem from a woman aged 60-70 years with COVID-19, enrolled during active disease. Each CDR3 is given with its conserved first and last residue. Fields, in order: CDR3 protein, J gene, V gene.

CASSLSRGLFNEQFF,TRBJ2-1,TRBV5-6
CASSVTDNTEAFF,TRBJ1-1,TRBV9
CASSRDSSTDTQYF,TRBJ2-3,TRBV10-3
CSVVVQAYGYTF,TRBJ1-2,TRBV29-1
CASATDYSNQPQHF,TRBJ1-5,TRBV6-5
CASSMGSGGYYEQYF,TRBJ2-7,TRBV7-2
CASNGGATSTDTQYF,TRBJ2-3,TRBV6-5
CASSLVAGGPGETQYF,TRBJ2-5,TRBV7-2
CAIRKGDLYGYTF,TRBJ1-2,TRBV10-3
CASSPTGMSNQPQHF,TRBJ1-5,TRBV18
CASGGLAGYNEQFF,TRBJ2-1,TRBV6-5
CASSRTGSSEQYF,TRBJ2-7,TRBV2
CASSFGFNYGYTF,TRBJ1-2,TRBV27
CASSFRGGPEETQYF,TRBJ2-5,TRBV7-3
CASSQGTGNTIYF,TRBJ1-3,TRBV7-9
CATSDPTSTDTQYF,TRBJ2-3,TRBV24-1
CASSSDRDPLEEQYF,TRBJ2-7,TRBV7-9
CAGRGGDGYEQYF,TRBJ2-7,TRBV27
CSSGHYEKLFF,TRBJ1-4,TRBV20-1
CASSVVAGPPTGELFF,TRBJ2-2,TRBV9
CASRPRTEPNYGYTF,TRBJ1-2,TRBV5-5
CASSSGGNADTQYF,TRBJ2-3,TRBV5-1
CASSPDLGRVDEQYF,TRBJ2-7,TRBV5-1
CASSLAGQGFDEQYF,TRBJ2-7,TRBV5-8
CASSIDPGAGGQYF,TRBJ2-3,TRBV19
CASSVVGGIAGPTGELFF,TRBJ2-2,TRBV9
CASSSVTSPRGELFF,TRBJ2-2,TRBV6-2/TRBV6-3
CASSLSSGELFF,TRBJ2-2,TRBV7-9
CASSLGGGGSYEQYF,TRBJ2-7,TRBV28
CASSSPGQANYGYTF,TRBJ1-2,TRBV5-4
CASSLALNTEAFF,TRBJ1-1,TRBV5-1
CASSTTGSQHPGEPLHF,TRBJ1-6,TRBV9
CASSLRGNEQFF,TRBJ2-1,TRBV13
CASSPPQGYNEQFF,TRBJ2-1,TRBV11-1
CASSQESDRAQPQHF,TRBJ1-5,TRBV4-3
CATSRAGGPQETQYF,TRBJ2-5,TRBV15
CASSFGGSHQPQHF,TRBJ1-5,TRBV27
CASSAEAGGNTIYF,TRBJ1-3,TRBV6-4
CASSPRIAGGYTGELFF,TRBJ2-2,TRBV4-2
CASSLARTLGMNTEAFF,TRBJ1-1,TRBV7-8
CASSLNSPSYNEQFF,TRBJ2-1,TRBV5-4
CAINSATGKGTEAFF,TRBJ1-1,TRBV10-3
CASSQEGGATVAPYNEQFF,TRBJ2-1,TRBV4-1
CASSPWDRRGRNEKLFF,TRBJ1-4,TRBV28
CASSLDGQGNTEAFF,TRBJ1-1,TRBV5-5
CASSQDAQGANTGELFF,TRBJ2-2,TRBV4-2